A selection of T cell receptor beta chains follows, all from one sample in a study of blood T cell repertoires in COVID-19. Assay used: immunoSEQ multiplex PCR; TCRdb lists only in-frame clones, some missing. The sample consists of 250,000 to 300,000 clones, about 90% of them appearing once. The source material was PBMCs or T cells enriched from blood (not recorded which). These receptors all stem from a human donor in a cohort exposed to, infected with or recovered from COVID-19 (not recorded which). The donor label of this sample is uncertain. Each CDR3 is given with its conserved first and last residue. Each record gives: J gene, V gene, CDR3 protein.

j_gene: TRBJ1-5
v_gene: TRBV19
CDR3aa: CASSINLGRNQPQHF

j_gene: TRBJ1-1
v_gene: TRBV10-1
CDR3aa: CARKRYGGSPFF

j_gene: TRBJ2-2
v_gene: TRBV7-9
CDR3aa: CASSLRGGGTGELFF

j_gene: TRBJ1-1
v_gene: TRBV19
CDR3aa: CASRRGREWDTEAFF

j_gene: TRBJ1-3
v_gene: TRBV29-1
CDR3aa: CSVDFGGTIYF

j_gene: TRBJ2-3
v_gene: TRBV10-3
CDR3aa: CAISPGLAGSGDTQYF

j_gene: TRBJ2-5
v_gene: TRBV7-2
CDR3aa: CASSPGGPQETQYF

j_gene: TRBJ1-5
v_gene: TRBV7-9
CDR3aa: CASSSSDRGGNQPQHF

j_gene: TRBJ1-6
v_gene: TRBV7-2
CDR3aa: CASSSRQGPNSPLHF

j_gene: TRBJ1-2
v_gene: TRBV2
CDR3aa: CASRYGTDYGYTF

j_gene: TRBJ1-4
v_gene: TRBV5-1
CDR3aa: CASSFAGEKLFF

j_gene: TRBJ1-2
v_gene: TRBV11-2
CDR3aa: CASSSLWAGRGDYGYTF

j_gene: TRBJ2-7
v_gene: TRBV5-5
CDR3aa: CASRKRGGTYEQYF

j_gene: TRBJ1-1
v_gene: TRBV11-2
CDR3aa: CASSQGQARKVRTEAFF

j_gene: TRBJ1-6
v_gene: TRBV30
CDR3aa: CAWDASGRYNSPLHF

j_gene: TRBJ2-1
v_gene: TRBV5-4
CDR3aa: CASSLGGSGVYNEQFF

j_gene: TRBJ1-4
v_gene: TRBV6-5
CDR3aa: CASRAFDRGDEKLFF

j_gene: TRBJ1-2
v_gene: TRBV6-5
CDR3aa: CASSSKTGGFRGYTF

j_gene: TRBJ2-1
v_gene: TRBV5-5
CDR3aa: CASSRGSSEQFF

j_gene: TRBJ2-5
v_gene: TRBV5-1
CDR3aa: CASSGQKETQYF

j_gene: TRBJ2-3
v_gene: TRBV28
CDR3aa: CASSLRQGGDTQYF

j_gene: TRBJ2-1
v_gene: TRBV7-3
CDR3aa: CASSLSSTQGRYNEQFF

j_gene: TRBJ1-2
v_gene: TRBV15
CDR3aa: CATSSGVGGFYGYTF